The text below deals with one T cell receptor (beta chain). These data originate in a study of blood T cell repertoires in COVID-19. Study-wide background: Specimens from acute and convalescent COVID-19 originated in the United States, Italy and Spain.

Data came from immunoSEQ multiplex PCR; TCRdb stores just in-frame clones and leaves some out. This sample yields about 160,000 clones, of which about 85% are seen a single time; about 6% belongs to the top ten. There are 13 residues in the CDR3. V was clipped by 8 bases and J by 5 bases; unmatched bases: 4. The germline gives CDR1 MNHEY, CDR2 SMNVEV (reference sequence). The TCR originated in a woman aged 40 to 50 with acute COVID-19. This chain connects TRBV27 to TRBJ2-3; TRBD2 matches at 10 bases. The sequenced sample was PBMCs or T cells enriched from blood (not recorded which). The CDR3 DNA reads TGTGCCAGCGGGAGCGGGAGGGGAGATACGCAGTATTTT. Translated, it gives CASGSGRGDTQYF.